This entry lists 20 T cell receptor beta chains sequenced from one sample in a study of post-analysis software for immune sequencing data. Study observations and caveats: TRBV segments more frequent in patients than in controls numbered five and included TRBV5-6, TRBV5-1 and TRBV20-1.

Each TCR beta cDNA library carried unique molecular identifiers. One entry per CDR3 protein, called by TCRdb with MiXCR from the PCR reads. This table holds roughly 650,000 distinct CDR3 sequences, roughly three fifths found once. No cognate antigen is known for these TCRs. Input material: blood. The receptors were sampled from a girl aged 2-10 years with multiple sclerosis.

The J gene is TRBJ2-3, the V gene TRBV7-2, with TRBD2 identical over 11 bases. Losses at the gene ends were 2 bases for V and 4 bases for J; bases not matched to a gene: 8. Germline-derived CDR1 and CDR2 are SGHTA and FQGNSA. The CDR3 has 17 amino acids. The CDR3 here is CASSLSLAGGLADTQYF. CDR3 nucleotides: TGTGCCAGCAGCTTATCCCTAGCGGGGGGCCTCGCAGATACGCAGTATTTT.

The genes are TRBV29-1 and TRBJ1-1; D is ambiguous. This CDR3 is built from 15 residues. Trimming took off 3 bases at V and 3 bases at J, with 17 bases between the two ends. The germline CDR1 and CDR2 sequences are SQVTM and ANQGSEA. The CDR3 coding sequence is TGCAGCGTTGATCCAGGTCTGTCAGCGGACACTGAAGCTTTCTTT. It codes for CSVDPGLSADTEAFF. Full variable domain (outside the CDR3, taken from reference TRBV29-1 and TRBJ1-1): SAVISQKPSRDICQRGTSLTIQCQVDSQVTMMFWYRQQPGQSLTLIATANQGSEATYESGFVIDKFPISRPNLTFSTLTVSNMSPEDSSIYLCSVDPGLSADTEAFFGQGTRLTVV.

This clonotype was observed a handful of times. The V gene is TRBV6-5, the J gene TRBJ2-1, with D hard to call. The germline gives CDR1 MNHEY, CDR2 SVGAGI. The CDR3 has 16 residues. The V and J ends lost 2 bases and 0 bases respectively, with 11 bases between them. The CDR3 DNA follows: TGTGCCAGCAGTTACGACGTATCGAGCTCCTACAATGAGCAGTTCTTC. Translation gives CASSYDVSSSYNEQFF.

The J gene is TRBJ2-3, the V gene TRBV6-6; no firm D call. The CDR3 is 13 amino acids. Germline-derived CDR1 and CDR2 are MNHNY and SVGAGI (reference sequence). Trimming pared 6 bases from V and 4 bases from J, leaving 11 bases between. CDR3 nucleotides: TGTGCCAGCAGAGAAGTTACGGCAGATACGCAGTATTTT. It translates to CASREVTADTQYF.

The chain joins TRBV5-1 to TRBJ2-1; maybe TRBD1 (6 bases). Trimming took 2 bases from V and 5 from J, leaving 17 bases between them. Per the germline V gene, CDR1 is SGHRS and CDR2 is YFSETQ. The CDR3 runs to 16 residues. The CDR3 loop reads CASSLYRVISDNEQFF. In nucleotides, the CDR3 is TGCGCCAGCAGCTTATACAGGGTAATTTCGGACAATGAGCAGTTCTTC.

The rearrangement links TRBV4-3 to TRBJ1-5; D uncertain. This CDR3 is built from 14 residues. The germline gives CDR1 LGHNA, CDR2 YSLEER. Trimming cost V 0 bases and J 5 bases, with 8 bases left between them. CDR3 sequence (DNA): TGCGCCAGCAGCCAAGAAATAGAGGATCAGCCCCAGCATTTT. It specifies CASSQEIEDQPQHF.

In its sample, this clonotype was seen a few times. The rearrangement joins TRBV27 to TRBJ2-5; TRBD1 might be the D (7 bases). The CDR3 contains 17 residues. Germline V gene data show CDR1 as MNHEY and CDR2 as SMNVEV (reference sequence). Trimming took 1 base from V and 4 from J, leaving 19 bases between them. CDR3 in amino acids: CASSLFDGGQRGETQYF. In DNA, the CDR3 is TGTGCCAGCAGTTTATTTGACGGGGGACAGAGAGGAGAGACCCAGTACTTC.

The DNA for the CDR3 is TGTGCCATCAGTGGGGTAGGGGGACAGGGTAATACGGTCTACGAGCAGTACTTC. Its translation: CAISGVGGQGNTVYEQYF. This rearrangement joins TRBV10-3 to TRBJ2-4; 9 nucleotides match TRBD1. Gene TRBJ2-7 matches the end of the DNA better, so the J call may be wrong. CDR1 and CDR2 from the germline V gene are ENHRY and SYGVKD. This CDR3 has 18 amino acids.

J is TRBJ1-2 and V is TRBV4-3, with D hard to call. Trimming pared 3 bases from V and 8 bases from J, leaving 16 bases between. The germline CDR1 and CDR2 sequences are LGHNA and YSLEER. There are 14 residues in the CDR3. CDR3 DNA: TGCGCCAGCAGCCAGGAAGGTTGGCGAGAAGGCTACACCTTC. Encoded protein: CASSQEGWREGYTF.

The rearrangement links TRBV6-1 to TRBJ2-2, with D possibly being TRBD2 (7 bases). The CDR3 has 15 amino acids. Germline V gene sequence: CDR1 MNHNS, CDR2 SASEGT. The V end lost 8 bases, the J end lost 4 bases, and 17 bases lay between the germline ends. The CDR3 DNA follows: TGTGCCAGCCCCCCCGGGGGGCGAGTCACCGGGGAGCTGTTTTTT. Protein sequence: CASPPGGRVTGELFF.

This clonotype was found a few times. This sequence joins TRBV6-5 and TRBJ1-2; D is unclear. This CDR3 comprises 14 residues. Germline V CDR1 and CDR2: MNHEY, SVGAGI. The V end lost 5 bases, the J end lost 2 bases, and 12 bases lay between the germline ends. CDR3 loop: CASSRTAPNYGYTF. The CDR3 DNA reads as TGTGCCAGCAGTCGAACGGCACCGAACTATGGCTACACCTTC.

This clonotype was counted between two and nine times. The V gene is TRBV27, the J gene TRBJ2-5; 10 bases align to TRBD2. The CDR3 consists of 15 residues. The V and J ends lost 6 bases and 3 bases, in that order; junction bases with no gene match: 7. Germline CDR1 and CDR2: MNHEY and SMNVEV (reference sequence). CDR3 sequence (DNA): TGTGCCAGCAGAAAACTAGCGGGACCCAAAGAGACCCAGTACTTC. This sequence encodes CASRKLAGPKETQYF.

The V gene is TRBV20-1, the J gene TRBJ2-7, with no clear D. V was cut by 5 bases and J by 0 bases, with 5 bases left in between. Germline CDR1 DFQATT, CDR2 SNEGSKA (reference sequence). CDR3 length equals 11 residues. The CDR3 bases are TGCAGTGCTGACATCTCCTACGAGCAGTACTTC. This gives the protein CSADISYEQYF.

V is TRBV7-9 and J is TRBJ1-1; tentatively, D is TRBD1 (6 bases). The CDR3 has 15 amino acids. The germline V and J ends were trimmed by 6 bases and 0 bases, with 14 bases remaining between them. Germline V gene data show CDR1 as SEHNR and CDR2 as FQNEAQ (reference sequence). The CDR3 region has the DNA TGTGCCAGCAGGATGTCAGGGGCGATGAACACTGAAGCTTTCTTT. As protein: CASRMSGAMNTEAFF. Combining the CDR3 with reference TRBV7-9 and TRBJ1-1 gives the whole variable domain DTGVSQNPRHKITKRGQNVTFRCDPISEHNRLYWYRQTLGQGPEFLTYFQNEAQLEKSRLLSDRFSAERPKGSFSTLEIQRTEQGDSAMYLCASRMSGAMNTEAFFGQGTRLTVV.

V gene TRBV29-1 combines with J gene TRBJ2-1; D is unclear. This CDR3 contains 13 residues. V lost 1 base, J lost 8 bases, and 12 bases lay in between. Germline CDR1 and CDR2: SQVTM and ANQGSEA. The CDR3 sequence is CSVEVLPGYEQFF. The CDR3 nucleotides are TGCAGCGTTGAAGTATTACCTGGCTATGAGCAGTTCTTC.

V and J are TRBV5-4 and TRBJ2-5; 8 bases align to TRBD1. V shed 2 bases, J shed 11 bases, and the junction held 14 bases outside the gene matches. The CDR3 is 15 residues long. Germline V gene data show CDR1 as SGHNT and CDR2 as YYREEE (reference sequence). The CDR3: CASSFPGQAGSEQYF. DNA for the CDR3: TGTGCCAGCAGCTTTCCGGGACAGGCCGGCAGTGAGCAGTACTTC.

The rearrangement links TRBV10-3 to TRBJ2-1; D is unclear. Germline V gives CDR1 ENHRY, CDR2 SYGVKD. CDR3 length equals 13 residues. With 6 bases removed from V and 6 bases from J, the gap between germline ends came to 12 bases. CDR3 in amino acids: CAIRADTVNEQFF. For the CDR3, the DNA is TGTGCCATCAGGGCAGACACAGTCAATGAGCAGTTCTTC.

This clonotype was observed a single time. V is TRBV5-6 and J is TRBJ2-1, with D possibly called TRBD1 or TRBD2 (5 bases each). There are 14 residues in the CDR3. V shed 3 bases and J shed 5 bases, with 12 bases lying between them. The germline V gene has CDR1 SGHDT and CDR2 YYEEEE. CDR3 DNA sequence: TGTGCCAGCAGCTACTCGGGACCTAACAATGAGCAGTTCTTC. Translation gives CASSYSGPNNEQFF.

The chain recombines TRBV20-1 with TRBJ1-4; D unresolved. This CDR3 has 11 residues. CDR1 and CDR2 from the germline V gene are DFQATT and SNEGSKA (reference sequence). V lost 6 bases, J lost 5 bases, and 7 bases lay in between. CDR3 sequence (DNA): TGCAGTGCAGGGCACAATGAAAAACTGTTTTTT. It codes for CSAGHNEKLFF.

To note about this clonotype: The germline gene is not matched at one end of the junction; a read error may be the cause. The chain couples TRBV12-3 or TRBV12-4 to TRBJ2-7, with D perhaps assigned TRBD1 or TRBD2 (5 bases each). This CDR3 spans 14 amino acids. CDR3 protein: CAGSFGDGTYEQYF. DNA for the CDR3: TGTGCCGGCAGTTTCGGGGACGGAACCTACGAGCAGTACTTC.